This T cell receptor beta chain is drawn from a study of beta chain features in type 1 diabetes. About the research overall: Sorted cells numbering 107,917,701 were examined across all samples.

CDR1 is SGHTS, CDR2 YDEGEE, per germline. The V end was cut by 0 bases, the J end by 0 bases, with 13 bases between. The CDR3 extends over 17 amino acids. Whole-study results and caveats: Type 1 diabetes patients had VDJ junctions that carried fewer insertions and more deletions. TCRB repertoires of naive, central memory and Treg cells appeared more similar among patients than among healthy donors. Among all four CD4+ subsets, Type 1 diabetes patients had TCRB CDR3s that were moderately but significantly shorter.

This clone has a handful of counts. Its antigen is not identified. Every bit of the isolated RNA underwent reverse transcription, so sequencing read expressed TCRB transcripts. The repertoire was sequenced with immunoSEQ multiplex PCR; TCRdb's copy has only in-frame clones and lacks some. Of about 290,000 clones in the sample, around 7.3% were seen once. This rearrangement joins TRBV5-8 to TRBJ2-4; D is unresolved. This receptor was obtained from a woman aged 18-30 years in good health. The sequencing sample was made of central memory CD4+ T cells from blood. This chain's CDR3 is CASSLALATLAKNIQYF. CDR3 nucleotides: TGTGCCAGCAGCTTGGCCCTGGCGACCTTAGCCAAAAACATTCAGTACTTC.